This TCR beta chain was identified during a study of PD-L1 blockade in urothelial cancer. About the research overall: The researchers analyzed blood 3 weeks (second dose) and 6 weeks after treatment start.

V lost 10 bases and J lost 6; bases outside the gene matches: 9. The CDR3 length is 13 residues. CDR1 is MNHNS, CDR2 SASEGT, per germline. Repertoires were generated with immunoSEQ multiplex PCR, while TCRdb's copy carries only in-frame clones and drops some. The sample carries 46,000 or so clones, nearly 90% recorded once. The chain has TRBV6-1 and TRBJ2-3, with 8 bases aligning to TRBD1. The source material was PBMCs, sampled around atezolizumab (anti-PD-L1) treatment. This clonotype was obtained from a man in his 60s with urothelial cancer. CDR3 in amino acids: CATGTGRVDTQYF. The CDR3 DNA reads as TGTGCCACCGGGACAGGACGGGTGGATACGCAGTATTTT.